These 18 T cell receptor beta chains originate from one sample sequenced in a study of response to subunit inactivated influenza vaccine. TCRdb re-called the RT-PCR reads with MiXCR, one entry per CDR3 protein. The table includes roughly 570,000 distinct CDR3 sequences, around 15% detected once. Sequencing used PBMCs from blood, obtained 11 to 12 days after vaccination. The source of these receptors is a man aged 50 to 59 who received an inactivated influenza vaccine.

This clonotype appeared a few times. The V call is TRBV28, the J call TRBJ2-1; TRBD2 agrees at 11 bases. The CDR3 length is 20 residues. CDR1 is MDHEN and CDR2 is SYDVKM in the germline V gene. V lost 5 bases and J lost 7; bases outside the gene matches: 22. In DNA form, the CDR3 reads TGTGCCAGCAGTCCTCACCTACTAGCGGGAGTAATCTTGGCGAGTAATGAGCAGTTCTTC. This codes for CASSPHLLAGVILASNEQFF.

This clonotype was detected only a few times. The chain joins TRBV12-3 or TRBV12-4 to TRBJ2-1; D uncertain. CDR3 length: 13 amino acids. The V end was cut by 7 bases, the J end by 7 bases, with 14 bases between. The CDR3 bases are TGTGCCAGCACCATCAGAACTGGTAATGAGCAGTTCTTC. This sequence encodes CASTIRTGNEQFF.

The table lists this clonotype with a few counts. The chain couples TRBV2 to TRBJ1-2; 9 bases map to TRBD1. In germline, CDR1 is SNHLY, CDR2 FYNNEI. J gave up 4 bases and V 7 bases, and 13 bases lay outside the gene matches. This CDR3 spans 16 amino acids. The CDR3 bases are TGTGCCAGCAAAGCCGGACAGGGGATCTCCTCCTATGGCTACACCTTC. It is translated as CASKAGQGISSYGYTF.

This clonotype was counted only a few times. J is TRBJ1-2 and V is TRBV5-1; 8 bases are a match to TRBD1. The CDR3 is 15 residues long. CDR1 and CDR2 from the germline V gene are SGHRS and YFSETQ. V lost 0 bases, J lost 8 bases, and 9 bases stayed unmatched. The CDR3 bases are TGCGCCAGCAGCTTGGATGCAGGGGGCGTCGGAGGCTACACCTTC. Encoded protein: CASSLDAGGVGGYTF.

The chain has TRBV4-3 and TRBJ2-5; D possibly matches TRBD1 or TRBD2 (5 bases each). The germline V and J ends were trimmed by 4 bases and 5 bases, with 20 bases remaining between them. The CDR3 spans 16 residues. CDR1 and CDR2 (germline): LGHNA, YSLEER. The CDR3 DNA reads TGCGCCAGCAGCCGGGACGGCACCTTGTTAGGGGAGACCCAGTACTTC. This codes for CASSRDGTLLGETQYF.

This clonotype has a handful of counts. CDR3 sequence reads: CASSQDPRLAEDQETQYF. The CDR3 bases are TGCGCCAGCAGCCAAGACCCGAGACTAGCGGAGGACCAAGAGACCCAGTACTTC. This chain connects TRBV4-1 to TRBJ2-5; 9 bases are a match to TRBD2. This CDR3 region has 18 residues. The V gene end was trimmed by 0 bases and the J gene end by 0 bases; junction bases not matched to a gene: 8. Looked up from germline, CDR1 is MGHRA and CDR2 is YSYEKL.

This clonotype was counted a few times. This chain joins TRBV9 and TRBJ2-2; the match to TRBD1 covers 7 bases. Germline V gene data show CDR1 as SGDLS and CDR2 as YYNGEE. The CDR3 covers 15 residues. Trimming took 0 bases from V and 4 from J; bases not matched to a gene: 3. This chain's CDR3 is CASSVDGDSTGELFF. CDR3 DNA sequence: TGTGCCAGCAGCGTAGACGGGGACAGCACCGGGGAGCTGTTTTTT.

The CDR3 loop is CASRAGAGPNYGYTF. The CDR3 DNA reads TGTGCCAGCAGAGCCGGGGCAGGGCCCAACTATGGCTACACCTTC. The V call is TRBV2, the J call TRBJ1-2, with D tentatively TRBD1 (5 bases). CDR3 length: 15 residues. V was shortened by 6 bases and J by 2 bases, with 16 bases between the two germline ends. Looked up from germline, CDR1 is SNHLY and CDR2 is FYNNEI.

This clonotype was observed a handful of times. The J gene is TRBJ2-2, the V gene TRBV6-1, with D possibly being TRBD1 (6 bases). This CDR3 contains 14 residues. The V end was cut by 6 bases, the J end by 1 base, with 9 bases between. Looked up from germline, CDR1 is MNHNS and CDR2 is SASEGT. CDR3 sequence (DNA): TGTGCCAGCAGAACGACAGGGAACACCGGGGAGCTGTTTTTT. It specifies CASRTTGNTGELFF.

The chain uses TRBV10-3 and TRBJ2-2, with D possibly matching TRBD1 (6 bases). The germline V and J ends were trimmed by 0 bases and 3 bases, with 14 bases remaining between them. CDR1 and CDR2 from the germline V gene are ENHRY and SYGVKD. The CDR3 length is 17 residues. CDR3 DNA: TGTGCCATCAGTGAGTCGTTAGGGGGTTTCGACACCGGGGAGCTGTTTTTT. Protein: CAISESLGGFDTGELFF.

The gene calls are TRBV6-2 or TRBV6-3 and TRBJ2-3; TRBD2 aligns across 9 bases. Unmatched junction bases numbered 5, after V lost 0 bases and J lost 1 base. The CDR3 consists of 17 residues. In germline, CDR1 is MNHEY, CDR2 SVGEGT. The CDR3 region is CASSYSKRTSGTDTQYF. DNA for the CDR3: TGTGCCAGCAGTTACTCGAAACGGACTAGCGGCACAGATACGCAGTATTTT.

The chain combines TRBV30 with TRBJ1-1; possibly TRBD1 for D (6 bases). V was pared by 4 bases and J by 0 bases, with 33 bases between. Germline CDR1 and CDR2: GTSNPN and SVGIG (reference sequence). There are 21 residues in the CDR3. The CDR3 protein is CAWKYSRLDGTRDLMNTEAFF. The CDR3 DNA follows: TGTGCCTGGAAATATTCACGCCTAGATGGGACAAGGGACCTTATGAACACTGAAGCTTTCTTT.

At least ten counts were recorded for this clonotype. This chain joins TRBV15 and TRBJ2-3; TRBD2 matches 11 bases. This CDR3 contains 16 residues. The germline gives CDR1 LNHNV, CDR2 YYDKDF (reference sequence). The V gene end was trimmed by 5 bases and the J gene end by 5 bases; junction bases not matched to a gene: 9. CDR3 loop: CATSGASGRHRDTQYF. CDR3 in DNA: TGTGCCACCAGCGGTGCTAGCGGGAGGCACCGAGATACGCAGTATTTT.

This clonotype was counted ten times or more. This chain links TRBV4-1 with TRBJ2-5, with 9 nucleotides matching TRBD1. Trimming removed 1 base from V and 11 bases from J; junction bases left unmatched: 17. Germline V gene sequence: CDR1 MGHRA, CDR2 YSYEKL. This CDR3 is built from 17 residues. CDR3 amino acids: CASSQVKGQGTSHSQYF. The DNA for the CDR3 is TGCGCCAGCAGCCAAGTTAAAGGACAGGGGACCTCCCACTCTCAGTACTTC.

This clonotype was seen at least ten times. The chain couples TRBV7-2 to TRBJ2-3; D possibly matches TRBD1 or TRBD2 (6 bases each). Germline values: CDR1 SGHTA, CDR2 FQGNSA. CDR3 size: 13 residues. The V gene lost 5 bases and the J gene lost 6 bases, with 12 bases spanning the gap. CDR3 amino acids: CASSPLGGDTQYF. The CDR3 DNA reads TGTGCCAGCAGCCCCTTGGGGGGCGATACGCAGTATTTT.

The sample holds a few counts of this clonotype. V and J are TRBV6-1 and TRBJ2-1; 12 nucleotides line up with TRBD2. This CDR3 is 14 amino acids long. The germline gives CDR1 MNHNS, CDR2 SASEGT. With V trimmed by 7 bases and J by 7 bases, 5 bases remained unmatched. Written as DNA, the CDR3 is TGTGCCAGCATACAACTAGCGGGAGGTAATGAGCAGTTCTTC. Residues: CASIQLAGGNEQFF.

The count of this clonotype is one. The chain is built from TRBV29-1 and TRBJ2-4; 8 nucleotides match TRBD1. The CDR3 loop spans 14 amino acids. The trim removed 7 bases at V and 1 base at J, leaving 6 bases unmatched. Germline V CDR1 and CDR2: SQVTM, ANQGSEA. In DNA, the CDR3 is TGCAGCGCCCGGACAGGGCCGGCCAAAAACATTCAGTACTTC. This translates into CSARTGPAKNIQYF. Full variable domain (remainder filled in from reference TRBV29-1 and TRBJ2-4): SAVISQKPSRDICQRGTSLTIQCQVDSQVTMMFWYRQQPGQSLTLIATANQGSEATYESGFVIDKFPISRPNLTFSTLTVSNMSPEDSSIYLCSARTGPAKNIQYFGAGTRLSVL.

This clonotype came up a few times. The chain couples TRBV20-1 to TRBJ2-1; TRBD2 matches 16 bases. This CDR3 contains 13 residues. Germline V gene sequence: CDR1 DFQATT, CDR2 SNEGSKA (reference sequence). The V segment lost 5 bases and the J segment 11 bases; nucleotides outside the gene matches: 3. Here the CDR3 DNA reads TGCAGTGCTCCGGGACTAGCGGGAGGGAAGCAGTTCTTC. Amino acids: CSAPGLAGGKQFF.